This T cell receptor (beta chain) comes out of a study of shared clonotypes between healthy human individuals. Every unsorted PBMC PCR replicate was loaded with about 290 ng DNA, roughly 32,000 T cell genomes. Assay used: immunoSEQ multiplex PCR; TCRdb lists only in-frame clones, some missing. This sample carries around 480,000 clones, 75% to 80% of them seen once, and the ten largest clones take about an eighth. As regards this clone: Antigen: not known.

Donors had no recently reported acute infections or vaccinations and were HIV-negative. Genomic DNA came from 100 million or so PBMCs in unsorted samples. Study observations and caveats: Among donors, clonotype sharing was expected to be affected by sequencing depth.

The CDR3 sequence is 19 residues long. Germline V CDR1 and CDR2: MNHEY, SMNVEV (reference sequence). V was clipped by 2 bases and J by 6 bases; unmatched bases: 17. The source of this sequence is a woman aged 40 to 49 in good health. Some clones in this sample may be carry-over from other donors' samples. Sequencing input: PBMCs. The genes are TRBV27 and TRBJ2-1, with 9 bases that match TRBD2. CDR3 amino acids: CASSLRAGGTVGRVNEQFF. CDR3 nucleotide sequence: TGTGCCAGCAGTTTAAGGGCGGGAGGGACGGTCGGCCGGGTCAATGAGCAGTTCTTC.